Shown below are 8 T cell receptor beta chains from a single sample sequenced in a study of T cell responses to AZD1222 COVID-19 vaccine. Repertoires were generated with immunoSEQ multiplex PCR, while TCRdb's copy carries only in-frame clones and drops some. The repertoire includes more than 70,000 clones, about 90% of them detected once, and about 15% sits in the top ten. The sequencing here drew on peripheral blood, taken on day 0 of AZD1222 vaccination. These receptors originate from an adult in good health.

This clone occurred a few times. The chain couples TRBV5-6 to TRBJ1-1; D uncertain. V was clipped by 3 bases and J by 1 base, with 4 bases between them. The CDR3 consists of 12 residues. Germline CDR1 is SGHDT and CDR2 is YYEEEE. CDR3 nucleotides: TGTGCCAGCAGCTACAGGAACACTGAAGCTTTCTTT. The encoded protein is CASSYRNTEAFF.

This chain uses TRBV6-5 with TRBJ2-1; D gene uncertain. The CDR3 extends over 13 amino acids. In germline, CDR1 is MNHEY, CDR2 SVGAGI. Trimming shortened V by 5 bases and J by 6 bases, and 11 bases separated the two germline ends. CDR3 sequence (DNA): TGTGCCAGCAGTCCAGACTTGTTCAATGAGCAGTTCTTC. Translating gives CASSPDLFNEQFF.

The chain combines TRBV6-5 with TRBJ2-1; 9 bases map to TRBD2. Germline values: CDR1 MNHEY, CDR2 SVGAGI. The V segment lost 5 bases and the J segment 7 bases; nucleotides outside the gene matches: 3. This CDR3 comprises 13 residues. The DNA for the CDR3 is TGTGCCAGCAGTACAGCGGGAGGTAATGAGCAGTTCTTC. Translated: CASSTAGGNEQFF.

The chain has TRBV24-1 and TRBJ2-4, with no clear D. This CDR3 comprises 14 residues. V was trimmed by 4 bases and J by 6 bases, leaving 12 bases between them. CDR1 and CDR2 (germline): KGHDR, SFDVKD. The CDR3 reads CATSDGPWPNIQYF. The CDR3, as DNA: TGTGCCACCAGTGACGGACCCTGGCCAAACATTCAGTACTTC.

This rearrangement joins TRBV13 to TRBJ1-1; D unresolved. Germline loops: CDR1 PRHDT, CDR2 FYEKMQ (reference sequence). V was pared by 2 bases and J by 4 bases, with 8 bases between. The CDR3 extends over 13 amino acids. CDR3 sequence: CASSLRLGTEAFF. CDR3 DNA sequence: TGTGCCAGCAGCTTACGGCTTGGCACTGAAGCTTTCTTT.

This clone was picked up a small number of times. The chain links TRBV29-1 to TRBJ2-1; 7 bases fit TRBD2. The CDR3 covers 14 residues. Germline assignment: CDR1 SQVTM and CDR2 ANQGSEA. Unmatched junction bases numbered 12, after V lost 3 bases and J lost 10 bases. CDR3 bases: TGCAGCGTTGATAGGCTAGCGGACCATAGGGAGCAGTTCTTC. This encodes CSVDRLADHREQFF.

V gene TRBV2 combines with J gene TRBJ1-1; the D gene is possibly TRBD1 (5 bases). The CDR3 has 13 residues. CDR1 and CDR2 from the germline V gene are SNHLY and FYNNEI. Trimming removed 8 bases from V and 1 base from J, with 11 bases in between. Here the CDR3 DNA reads TGTGCCAGCCACAGGCGTCCGAACACTGAAGCTTTCTTT. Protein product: CASHRRPNTEAFF.

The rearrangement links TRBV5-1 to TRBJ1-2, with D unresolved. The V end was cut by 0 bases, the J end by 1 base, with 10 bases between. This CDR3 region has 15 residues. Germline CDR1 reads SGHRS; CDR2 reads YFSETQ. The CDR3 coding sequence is TGCGCCAGCAGCTTGGACCTTCAAAGTAACTATGGCTACACCTTC. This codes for CASSLDLQSNYGYTF.